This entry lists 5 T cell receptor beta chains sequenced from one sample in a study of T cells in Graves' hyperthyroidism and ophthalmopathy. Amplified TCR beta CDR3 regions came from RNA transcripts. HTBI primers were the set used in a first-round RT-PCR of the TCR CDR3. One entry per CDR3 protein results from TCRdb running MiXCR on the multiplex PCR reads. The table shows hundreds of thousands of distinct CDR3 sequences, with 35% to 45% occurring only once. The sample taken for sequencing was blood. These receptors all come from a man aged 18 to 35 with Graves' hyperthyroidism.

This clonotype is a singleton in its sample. The chain's CDR3 is CAISEGGTGSYEQYF. The CDR3 region has the DNA TGTGCCATCAGTGAAGGCGGGACAGGGTCCTACGAGCAGTACTTC. The J gene is TRBJ2-7, the V gene TRBV10-3, with 9 bases matching TRBD1. Germline V gene lookup returns CDR1 ENHRY and CDR2 SYGVKD. The CDR3 is 15 amino acids. With V trimmed by 3 bases and J by 1 base, 4 bases remained unmatched.

The chain's CDR3 is CASSLGQSGNQPQHF. CDR3 bases: TGTGCCAGTAGCCTCGGTCAGTCCGGCAATCAGCCCCAGCATTTT. The V call is TRBV19, the J call TRBJ1-5; no clear D gene. V was cut by 6 bases and J by 2 bases, with 14 bases left in between. Per the germline V gene, CDR1 is LNHDA and CDR2 is SQIVND (reference sequence). This CDR3 spans 15 amino acids.

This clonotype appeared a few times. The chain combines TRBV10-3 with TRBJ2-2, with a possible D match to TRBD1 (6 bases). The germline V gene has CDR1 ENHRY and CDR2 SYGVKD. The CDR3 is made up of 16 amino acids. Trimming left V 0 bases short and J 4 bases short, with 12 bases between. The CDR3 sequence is CAISESRTEGTGELFF. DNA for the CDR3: TGTGCCATCAGTGAGTCGAGGACAGAGGGCACCGGGGAGCTGTTTTTT.

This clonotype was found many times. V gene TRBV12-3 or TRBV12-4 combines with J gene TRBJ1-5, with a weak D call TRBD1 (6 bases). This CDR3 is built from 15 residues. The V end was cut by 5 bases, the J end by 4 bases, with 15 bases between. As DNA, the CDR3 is TGTGCCAGCAGTCCGACAGGTCAGGGGAATCAGCCCCAGCATTTT. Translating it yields CASSPTGQGNQPQHF.

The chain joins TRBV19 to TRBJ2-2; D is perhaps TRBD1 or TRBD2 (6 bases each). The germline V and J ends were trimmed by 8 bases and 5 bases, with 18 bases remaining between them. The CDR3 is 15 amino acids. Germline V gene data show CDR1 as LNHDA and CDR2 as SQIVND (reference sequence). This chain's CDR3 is CASSRGAKRTGELFF. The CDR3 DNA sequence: TGTGCCAGTTCTAGGGGGGCAAAACGTACCGGGGAGCTGTTTTTT.